Below, 26 T cell receptor beta chains from the same sample are listed, as sequenced in a study of CD8 T cells in ankylosing spondylitis. In TCRdb, the 5' RACE reads were re-called with MiXCR into one record per CDR3 protein. The sample has some 140,000 distinct CDR3 sequences; 6% to 8.5% are singletons. Sequenced sample: blood, either unsorted or a sorted T cell fraction (not recorded which). The receptors were sampled from a female donor with ankylosing spondylitis or in good health (not recorded which).

This clonotype has ten or more counts. The chain employs TRBV9 and TRBJ1-1, with 7 bases aligning to TRBD1. J lost 10 bases, V lost 0 bases, and 3 bases had no gene match. From germline, CDR1 is SGDLS and CDR2 YYNGEE. The CDR3 is made up of 12 amino acids. This CDR3 is CASSVGTGRAFF. The CDR3 region has the DNA TGTGCCAGCAGCGTAGGGACAGGTAGAGCTTTCTTT.

This clonotype occurred a few times. The gene calls are TRBV7-6 and TRBJ2-5; no definite D call. The CDR3 sequence is 14 residues long. The germline gives CDR1 SGHVS, CDR2 FNYEAQ. Trimming left V 5 bases short and J 1 base short, with 11 bases between. Here the CDR3 reads CASSPRMGQETQYF. CDR3 nucleotide sequence: TGTGCCAGCAGCCCCCGGATGGGCCAAGAGACCCAGTACTTC.

There are many counts of this clonotype. The J gene is TRBJ1-2, the V gene TRBV6-2 or TRBV6-3, with TRBD1 matching 8 bases. The CDR3 loop spans 15 amino acids. Per the germline V gene, CDR1 is MNHEY and CDR2 is SVGEGT. The junction had 8 bases not matched to a gene; V was cut back by 3 bases and J by 5 bases. The CDR3 region has the DNA TGTGCCAGCAGTTATCTCCAGGGGGCACGGTATGGCTACACCTTC. Its protein is CASSYLQGARYGYTF.

This clonotype has a count of ten or more. The rearrangement links TRBV2 to TRBJ1-2; D unresolved. The V end lost 3 bases, the J end lost 4 bases, and 15 bases lay between the germline ends. The CDR3 length is 15 residues. The germline V gene encodes CDR1 SNHLY and CDR2 FYNNEI. DNA for the CDR3: TGTGCCAGCAGTGACGGTATAGGGTACGTCTATGGCTACACCTTC. This gives the protein CASSDGIGYVYGYTF. Full variable domain (remainder filled in from reference TRBV2 and TRBJ1-2): EPEVTQTPSHQVTQMGQEVILRCVPISNHLYFYWYRQILGQKVEFLVSFYNNEISEKSEIFDDQFSVERPDGSNFTLKIRSTKLEDSAMYFCASSDGIGYVYGYTFGSGTRLTVV.

In its sample, this clonotype was seen many times. The V and J genes are TRBV9 and TRBJ2-7; 7 nucleotides agree with TRBD1. CDR1 SGDLS and CDR2 YYNGEE come from the germline V gene. Germline trimming cut 4 bases from V and 1 base from J; bases unmatched to any gene: 11. The CDR3 runs 16 residues. CDR3 amino acids: CASSLSPGTASYEQYF. CDR3 nucleotides: TGTGCCAGCAGCCTGAGTCCCGGGACAGCTTCCTACGAGCAGTACTTC. Full variable domain (outside the CDR3, taken from reference TRBV9 and TRBJ2-7): DSGVTQTPKHLITATGQRVTLRCSPRSGDLSVYWYQQSLDQGLQFLIQYYNGEERAKGNILERFSAQQFPDLHSELNLSSLELGDSALYFCASSLSPGTASYEQYFGPGTRLTVT.

Many counts were recorded for this clonotype. This sequence joins TRBV28 and TRBJ2-5; no clear D gene. The CDR3 extends over 16 amino acids. Germline V gene lookup returns CDR1 MDHEN and CDR2 SYDVKM. V shed 0 bases and J shed 3 bases, with 14 bases lying between them. CDR3 loop: CASSLWDGRQEETQYF. The DNA of the CDR3 is TGTGCCAGCAGTTTATGGGATGGTAGACAAGAAGAGACCCAGTACTTC.

This clonotype was seen ten or more times. The rearrangement uses TRBV25-1 and TRBJ1-6; tentatively, D is TRBD1 (6 bases). The CDR3 consists of 14 residues. Trimming shortened V by 10 bases and J by 10 bases, and 20 bases separated the two germline ends. Germline lookup yields CDR1 MGHDK and CDR2 SYGVNS. The CDR3 spells CATAVTGFRSPLHF. As DNA, the CDR3 is TGTGCCACCGCGGTTACAGGGTTTAGGTCACCCCTCCACTTT.

In this sample, this clonotype turned up many times. This chain uses TRBV4-3 with TRBJ1-5, with D unclear. Per germline, CDR1 LGHNA and CDR2 YSLEER. The CDR3 loop spans 14 amino acids. With 3 bases removed from V and 4 bases from J, the gap between germline ends came to 10 bases. This CDR3 reads CASSQGMRNQPQHF. The CDR3 DNA follows: TGCGCCAGCAGCCAGGGGATGCGAAATCAGCCCCAGCATTTT.

This clonotype came up a few times. This chain joins TRBV4-1 and TRBJ2-1, with a tentative D call TRBD2 (5 bases). V was shortened by 1 base and J by 9 bases, with 16 bases between the two germline ends. The CDR3 has 15 amino acids. In germline, CDR1 is MGHRA, CDR2 YSYEKL. Here the CDR3 reads CASSQALAMQSEQFF. As DNA, the CDR3 is TGCGCCAGCAGCCAAGCTCTAGCTATGCAGAGTGAGCAGTTCTTC.

In its sample, this clonotype was seen a few times. The chain combines TRBV7-2 with TRBJ1-2; D is perhaps TRBD1 (5 bases). Germline V CDR1 and CDR2: SGHTA, FQGNSA. V gave up 5 bases and J gave up 8 bases, with 21 bases separating them. This CDR3 region has 15 residues. CDR3 coding DNA: TGTGCCAGCAGCCCCAGGGAAGACAGAGCATACGGCTACACCTTC. Encoded protein: CASSPREDRAYGYTF.

As regards this clonotype: Just one base apart from a much larger clone, this may be a read error. The chain couples TRBV28 to TRBJ2-3, with a weak D call TRBD2 (6 bases). The CDR3 has 13 residues. Germline V gene data show CDR1 as MDHEN and CDR2 as SYDVKM. CDR3 in DNA: TGTACCAGCACCCTCGGGGGAGCTCGTACGCAGTATTTT. As protein: CTSTLGGARTQYF.

This clonotype was counted many times. This rearrangement joins TRBV20-1 to TRBJ2-2, with 8 nucleotides matching TRBD1. This CDR3 region has 15 residues. CDR1 and CDR2 from the germline V gene are DFQATT and SNEGSKA (reference sequence). Trimming cost V 0 bases and J 5 bases; bases outside gene matches: 5. CDR3 sequence: CSARDPQGATGELFF. Here the CDR3 DNA reads TGCAGTGCTAGAGATCCCCAGGGGGCGACCGGGGAGCTGTTTTTT.

This clonotype was picked up many times. The chain uses TRBV4-2 and TRBJ2-4; 9 bases are a match to TRBD1. The V gene's germline CDR1 is LGHNA and CDR2 YNFKEQ. After removal of 2 bases from V and 2 bases from J, the junction contained 4 bases not matched to a gene. This CDR3 is 16 amino acids long. The CDR3 loop is CASSQTGTGTKNIQYF. The CDR3 DNA sequence: TGTGCCAGCAGCCAAACCGGGACAGGGACCAAAAACATTCAGTACTTC.

This clonotype was counted ten times or more. The chain joins TRBV6-6 to TRBJ1-4; D is ambiguous. The germline gives CDR1 MNHNY, CDR2 SVGAGI (reference sequence). The CDR3 runs 13 residues. V was shortened by 8 bases and J by 8 bases, with 15 bases between the two germline ends. The CDR3 protein is CASGRQVGEKLFF. Written as DNA, the CDR3 is TGTGCCAGCGGAAGACAAGTGGGGGAAAAACTGTTTTTT.

This clonotype was counted many times. V is TRBV28 and J is TRBJ1-6, with D unresolved. Germline V CDR1 and CDR2: MDHEN, SYDVKM. With 7 bases removed from V and 3 bases from J, the gap between germline ends came to 10 bases. The CDR3 consists of 14 residues. CDR3 bases: TGTGCCAGCATGCCAGGCAGCTATAATTCACCCCTCCACTTT. It codes for CASMPGSYNSPLHF.

The rearrangement links TRBV7-2 to TRBJ1-2, with a weak D call TRBD1 (6 bases). Trimming pared 1 base from V and 8 bases from J, leaving 14 bases between. Germline V gives CDR1 SGHTA, CDR2 FQGNSA. The CDR3 totals 14 residues. The chain's CDR3 is CASSLGPGEGGYTF. In DNA, the CDR3 is TGTGCCAGCAGCTTAGGACCAGGGGAAGGAGGCTACACCTTC.

This clonotype has at least ten counts. The chain's CDR3 is CASSQQGGNEKLFF. In DNA form, the CDR3 reads TGTGCCAGCAGCCAACAGGGGGGGAATGAAAAACTGTTTTTT. V gene TRBV28 combines with J gene TRBJ1-4; 8 bases align to TRBD1. CDR1 MDHEN and CDR2 SYDVKM come from the germline V gene. The V gene end was trimmed by 6 bases and the J gene end by 5 bases; junction bases not matched to a gene: 5. The CDR3 sequence is 14 residues long.

This clonotype appeared many times. The chain uses TRBV14 and TRBJ1-2, with no clear D. V was pared by 1 base and J by 5 bases, with 8 bases between. The CDR3 sequence is 13 residues long. The germline V gene has CDR1 SGHDN and CDR2 FVKESK. DNA for the CDR3: TGTGCCAGCAGCCAAGGACCTGCTTATGGCTACACCTTC. Translation gives CASSQGPAYGYTF.

The table lists this clonotype with many counts. The genes are TRBV5-4 and TRBJ2-1; D perhaps matches TRBD2 (5 bases). Looked up from germline, CDR1 is SGHNT and CDR2 is YYREEE (reference sequence). The germline V and J ends were trimmed by 0 bases and 6 bases, with 10 bases remaining between them. CDR3 length: 14 residues. CDR3 protein: CASSLGSSRNEQFF. The CDR3 region has the DNA TGTGCCAGCAGCTTGGGGTCTAGCCGCAATGAGCAGTTCTTC.

This clonotype was observed at least ten times. The chain uses TRBV20-1 and TRBJ1-1; D gene uncertain. Germline CDR1 DFQATT, CDR2 SNEGSKA (reference sequence). Trimming removed 5 bases from V and 2 bases from J, with 18 bases in between. The CDR3 consists of 15 residues. The CDR3 bases are TGCAGTGCTCCCCTCCCCGGGAGAAGAAACACTGAAGCTTTCTTT. This sequence encodes CSAPLPGRRNTEAFF.

This clonotype showed up just a few times. The chain has TRBV4-1 and TRBJ1-1; tentatively, D is TRBD1 (6 bases). The CDR3 contains 14 residues. The germline V and J ends were trimmed by 4 bases and 6 bases, with 15 bases remaining between them. The V gene's germline CDR1 is MGHRA and CDR2 YSYEKL. CDR3 nucleotides: TGCGCCAGCAGCCGAGACGGACAGAGTGCTGAAGCTTTCTTT. Residues: CASSRDGQSAEAFF.

This clonotype came up once. J is TRBJ1-1 and V is TRBV7-9; no firm D call. The CDR3 covers 17 residues. Germline CDR1 and CDR2: SEHNR and FQNEAQ (reference sequence). V lost 7 bases to trimming and J lost 0 bases, with 21 bases between them. The DNA of the CDR3 is TGTGCCAGCAACCTTCCCGGACGTGGTGGGGTGAACACTGAAGCTTTCTTT. Amino acid sequence: CASNLPGRGGVNTEAFF. The full variable domain, rest sourced from reference TRBV7-9 and TRBJ1-1, is DTGVSQNPRHKITKRGQNVTFRCDPISEHNRLYWYRQTLGQGPEFLTYFQNEAQLEKSRLLSDRFSAERPKGSFSTLEIQRTEQGDSAMYLCASNLPGRGGVNTEAFFGQGTRLTVV.

This sequence joins TRBV4-1 and TRBJ1-4; 7 positions agree with TRBD1. The CDR3 runs 15 residues. With V trimmed by 4 bases and J by 3 bases, 5 bases remained unmatched. CDR1 MGHRA and CDR2 YSYEKL come from the germline V gene. Here the CDR3 DNA reads TGCGCCAGCAGCCCGGAGGGACAGCCTAATGAAAAACTGTTTTTT. Its protein is CASSPEGQPNEKLFF.

In this sample, this clonotype turned up many times. The rearrangement links TRBV5-1 to TRBJ2-2, with 12 bases lining up with TRBD1. Germline CDR1 SGHRS, CDR2 YFSETQ. Trimming took 4 bases from V and 6 from J; bases not matched to a gene: 7. The CDR3 runs 16 residues. CDR3 DNA sequence: TGCGCCAGCAGCCTCTCCGGGACAGGGGGCTCCGGGGAGCTGTTTTTT. Amino acids: CASSLSGTGGSGELFF.

This clonotype was found many times. This chain joins TRBV5-1 and TRBJ2-7; TRBD2 matches 10 bases. The CDR3 runs 14 residues. CDR1 is SGHRS, CDR2 YFSETQ, per germline. The junction had 5 bases not matched to a gene; V was cut back by 4 bases and J by 4 bases. CDR3 region: CASSRSGGVYEQYF. In DNA, the CDR3 is TGCGCCAGCAGCAGGAGCGGGGGGGTGTACGAGCAGTACTTC.

This clonotype has more than one count but fewer than ten. The V call is TRBV4-1, the J call TRBJ2-5; D gene unclear. Trimming shortened V by 0 bases and J by 1 base, and 12 bases separated the two germline ends. The germline V gene encodes CDR1 MGHRA and CDR2 YSYEKL. The length of the CDR3 is 16 residues. The CDR3 nucleotides are TGCGCCAGCAGCCAAGAAGCAAGTCCCCTCCAAGAGACCCAGTACTTC. This codes for CASSQEASPLQETQYF.